What follows are 18 T cell receptor beta chains derived from one specimen sequenced in a study of blood T cell repertoires in COVID-19. Measured with immunoSEQ multiplex PCR; TCRdb has only the in-frame clones, and not every one. Here the sample spans about 120,000 clones, 85% to 90% being singletons. The sequenced sample was peripheral blood. The receptors derive from a woman between 45 and 65 years old with acute or convalescent COVID-19.

This clone has just one count. In DNA form, the CDR3 reads TGTGCCGGTGGGACAGAAACCGGGGAGCTGTTTTTT. This translates into CAGGTETGELFF. The chain links TRBV11-2 to TRBJ2-2, with TRBD1 matching 7 bases. Germline values: CDR1 SGHAT, CDR2 FQNNGV. The CDR3 spans 12 residues. Trimming cost V 11 bases and J 5 bases; bases outside gene matches: 5.

The CDR3 DNA reads TGCGCCAGCAGCTTTTCAACAGGGGATAACTATGGCTACACCTTC. Translation gives CASSFSTGDNYGYTF. The J gene is TRBJ1-2, the V gene TRBV5-1, with 7 bases lining up with TRBD1. Trimming removed 2 bases from V and 1 base from J; junction bases left unmatched: 5. This CDR3 region has 15 residues. Per the germline V gene, CDR1 is SGHRS and CDR2 is YFSETQ.

The chain has TRBV19 and TRBJ1-3, with D unresolved. The V and J ends lost 7 bases and 0 bases respectively, with 13 bases between them. The CDR3 is made up of 15 amino acids. CDR1 and CDR2 from the germline V gene are LNHDA and SQIVND (reference sequence). The CDR3: CASKTDTFSGNTIYF. CDR3 nucleotide sequence: TGTGCCAGTAAAACCGACACTTTCTCTGGAAACACCATATATTTT. Drawing the rest from reference TRBV19 and TRBJ1-3, the complete variable domain is DGGITQSPKYLFRKEGQNVTLSCEQNLNHDAMYWYRQDPGQGLRLIYYSQIVNDFQKGDIAEGYSVSREKKESFPLTVTSAQKNPTAFYLCASKTDTFSGNTIYFGEGSWLTVV.

The chain combines TRBV9 with TRBJ2-1; TRBD2 matches at 8 bases. V lost 3 bases, J lost 0 bases, and 5 bases stayed unmatched. The CDR3 consists of 16 residues. Germline V gene data show CDR1 as SGDLS and CDR2 as YYNGEE. As DNA, the CDR3 is TGTGCCAGCAGCGGGCCCGGGACTAGCTCCTACAATGAGCAGTTCTTC. This translates into CASSGPGTSSYNEQFF.

The chain employs TRBV6-6 and TRBJ2-7, with D perhaps matching TRBD2 (6 bases). Germline CDR1 MNHNY, CDR2 SVGAGI (reference sequence). Trimming took off 7 bases at V and 4 bases at J, with 17 bases between the two ends. The CDR3 is 14 amino acids. The CDR3 here is CASNTRGSSYEQYF. The CDR3 DNA reads as TGTGCCAGCAATACCCGGGGGTCTTCTTACGAGCAGTACTTC.

The V and J genes are TRBV18 and TRBJ1-5, with D possibly TRBD1 on 6 matching bases. There are 14 residues in the CDR3. CDR1 KGHSH and CDR2 LQKENI come from the germline V gene. The V end was cut by 2 bases, the J end by 5 bases, with 10 bases between. CDR3 DNA sequence: TGTGCCAGCTCACCAGACAGGCTCGATCAGCCCCAGCATTTT. Translated: CASSPDRLDQPQHF.

V and J are TRBV29-1 and TRBJ2-1, with 7 positions matching TRBD2. This CDR3 spans 13 amino acids. With 2 bases clipped from V and 4 bases from J, the junction kept 2 bases outside the gene matches. Germline CDR1 and CDR2: SQVTM and ANQGSEA. CDR3 sequence: CSVELAEYNEQFF. CDR3 nucleotide sequence: TGCAGCGTTGAACTAGCGGAATACAATGAGCAGTTCTTC.

J is TRBJ2-7 and V is TRBV24-1, with D hard to call. Germline loops: CDR1 KGHDR, CDR2 SFDVKD. This CDR3 spans 12 amino acids. V lost 1 base and J lost 5, with 5 bases in between. CDR3 sequence reads: CATSDFSDEQYF. The CDR3 nucleotides are TGTGCCACCAGTGATTTCAGTGACGAGCAGTACTTC.

This clone has a handful of counts. V and J are TRBV6-5 and TRBJ2-1; 10 positions agree with TRBD2. Per germline, CDR1 MNHEY and CDR2 SVGAGI. V dropped 6 bases and J dropped 9; count of bases not matched to a gene: 11. The CDR3 consists of 15 residues. The CDR3 loop is CASRKGGTSETEQFF. CDR3 in DNA: TGTGCCAGCAGAAAAGGGGGGACTAGCGAGACTGAGCAGTTCTTC.

The chain carries TRBV29-1 and TRBJ2-3, with 10 bases lining up with TRBD2. The CDR3 runs 16 residues. Germline assignment: CDR1 SQVTM and CDR2 ANQGSEA. The J segment lost 2 bases and the V segment lost 3 bases, leaving 8 bases of the junction unmatched. The CDR3, as DNA: TGCAGCGTTGATGGTGGTAGCGGGGGGCCCACAGATACGCAGTATTTT. Its protein product is CSVDGGSGGPTDTQYF.

In nucleotides, the CDR3 is TGTGCCAGCAGCTTATCGGGACTAGCGGGGACCACCGGGGAGCTGTTTTTT. Its protein product is CASSLSGLAGTTGELFF. The V and J genes are TRBV7-3 and TRBJ2-2, with 13 bases identical to TRBD2. Trimming at V came to 2 bases and at J to 4 bases, leaving 4 bases not matched to a gene. Per germline, CDR1 SGHTA and CDR2 FQGTGA. The CDR3 contains 17 residues.

The chain joins TRBV18 to TRBJ2-1; a possible D gene is TRBD1 (6 bases). Germline V gene sequence: CDR1 KGHSH, CDR2 LQKENI. The length of the CDR3 is 15 residues. With 3 bases removed from V and 7 bases from J, the gap between germline ends came to 16 bases. The DNA of the CDR3 is TGTGCCAGCTCACCTTGGGACATCCGGGAAAATGAGCAGTTCTTC. Translating it yields CASSPWDIRENEQFF.

This chain joins TRBV29-1 and TRBJ1-2; D is perhaps TRBD1 (5 bases). This CDR3 is built from 13 residues. Germline-derived CDR1 and CDR2 are SQVTM and ANQGSEA. With 4 bases removed from V and 0 bases from J, the gap between germline ends came to 9 bases. CDR3 region: CSVAGHTNYGYTF. The CDR3 DNA reads as TGCAGCGTTGCCGGACATACTAACTATGGCTACACCTTC.

The chain carries TRBV11-2 and TRBJ1-1; TRBD1 matches at 7 bases. Germline loops: CDR1 SGHAT, CDR2 FQNNGV. The V and J ends lost 6 bases and 5 bases, in that order; junction bases with no gene match: 3. The CDR3 consists of 12 residues. CDR3 amino acids: CASRHRGTEAFF. Written as DNA, the CDR3 is TGTGCCAGCAGACACAGGGGTACTGAAGCTTTCTTT.

The rearrangement joins TRBV15 to TRBJ2-2; a possible D gene is TRBD1 (6 bases). CDR1 is LNHNV, CDR2 YYDKDF, per germline (reference sequence). CDR3 size: 15 residues. With 6 bases removed from V and 0 bases from J, the gap between germline ends came to 11 bases. CDR3 sequence (DNA): TGTGCCACCAGACGAGGGACATCGAACACCGGGGAGCTGTTTTTT. Translating it yields CATRRGTSNTGELFF.

The rearrangement uses TRBV10-3 and TRBJ1-1, with D possibly matching TRBD1 (6 bases). Germline values: CDR1 ENHRY, CDR2 SYGVKD. The CDR3 has 15 amino acids. Deletions cut 1 base from V and 4 bases from J, with 13 bases between. CDR3 residues: CAISELTGLGTEAFF. Written as DNA, the CDR3 is TGTGCCATCAGTGAGTTAACAGGGCTGGGCACTGAAGCTTTCTTT.

This clone is a singleton in its sample. The chain couples TRBV9 to TRBJ2-1; 16 bases agree with TRBD2. V shed 3 bases and J 7 bases; nucleotides not matched to a gene: 4. Per germline, CDR1 SGDLS and CDR2 YYNGEE. The CDR3 is 16 residues long. The CDR3 is CASSAGLAGGRNEQFF. DNA of the CDR3: TGTGCCAGCAGCGCGGGACTAGCGGGGGGGCGGAATGAGCAGTTCTTC.

The rearrangement joins TRBV11-2 to TRBJ1-5; the D is unclear. CDR3 length: 14 amino acids. The germline V and J ends were trimmed by 0 bases and 7 bases, with 10 bases remaining between them. The germline gives CDR1 SGHAT, CDR2 FQNNGV. The CDR3 nucleotides read TGTGCCAGCAGCTTAGACGGCAGGAGGCAGCCCCAGCATTTT. It codes for CASSLDGRRQPQHF.